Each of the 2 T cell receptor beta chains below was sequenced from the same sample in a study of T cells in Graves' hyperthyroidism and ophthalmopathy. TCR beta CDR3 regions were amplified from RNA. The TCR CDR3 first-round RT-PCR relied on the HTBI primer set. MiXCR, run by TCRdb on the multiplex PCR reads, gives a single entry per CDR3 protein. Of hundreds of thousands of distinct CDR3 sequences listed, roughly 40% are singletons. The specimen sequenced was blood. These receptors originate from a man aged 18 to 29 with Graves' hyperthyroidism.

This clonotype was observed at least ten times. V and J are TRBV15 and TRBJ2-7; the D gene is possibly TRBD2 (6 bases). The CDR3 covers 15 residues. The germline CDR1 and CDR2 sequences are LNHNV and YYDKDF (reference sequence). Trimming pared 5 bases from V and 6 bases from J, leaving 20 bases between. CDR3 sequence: CATSYSVTAGGEQYF. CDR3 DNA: TGTGCCACCAGCTACAGCGTGACAGCGGGCGGCGAGCAGTACTTC.

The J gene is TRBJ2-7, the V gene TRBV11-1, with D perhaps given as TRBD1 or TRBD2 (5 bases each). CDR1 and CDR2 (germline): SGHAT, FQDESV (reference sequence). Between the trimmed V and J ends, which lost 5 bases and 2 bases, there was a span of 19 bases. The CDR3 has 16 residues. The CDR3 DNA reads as TGTGCCAGCAGCCAAGAATGGGACCAAACCGCCTACGAGCAGTACTTC. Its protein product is CASSQEWDQTAYEQYF.